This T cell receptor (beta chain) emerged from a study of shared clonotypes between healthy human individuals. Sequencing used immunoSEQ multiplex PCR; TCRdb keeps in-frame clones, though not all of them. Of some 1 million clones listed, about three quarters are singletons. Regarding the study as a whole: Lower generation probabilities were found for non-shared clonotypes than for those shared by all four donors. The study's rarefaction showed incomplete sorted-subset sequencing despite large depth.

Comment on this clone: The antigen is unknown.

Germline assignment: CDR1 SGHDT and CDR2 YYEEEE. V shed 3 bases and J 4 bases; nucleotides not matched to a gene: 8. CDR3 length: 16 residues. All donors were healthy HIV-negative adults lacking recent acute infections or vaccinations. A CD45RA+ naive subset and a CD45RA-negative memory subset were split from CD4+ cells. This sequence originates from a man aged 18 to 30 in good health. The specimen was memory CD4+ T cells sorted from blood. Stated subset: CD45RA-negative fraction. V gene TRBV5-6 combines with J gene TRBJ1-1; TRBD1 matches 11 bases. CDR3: CASSSDRGREGTEAFF. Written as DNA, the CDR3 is TGTGCCAGCAGCTCGGACAGGGGGCGAGAGGGCACTGAAGCTTTCTTT. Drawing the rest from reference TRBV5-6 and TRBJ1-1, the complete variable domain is DAGVTQSPTHLIKTRGQQVTLRCSPKSGHDTVSWYQQALGQGPQFIFQYYEEEERQRGNFPDRFSGHQFPNYSSELNVNALLLGDSALYLCASSSDRGREGTEAFFGQGTRLTVV.